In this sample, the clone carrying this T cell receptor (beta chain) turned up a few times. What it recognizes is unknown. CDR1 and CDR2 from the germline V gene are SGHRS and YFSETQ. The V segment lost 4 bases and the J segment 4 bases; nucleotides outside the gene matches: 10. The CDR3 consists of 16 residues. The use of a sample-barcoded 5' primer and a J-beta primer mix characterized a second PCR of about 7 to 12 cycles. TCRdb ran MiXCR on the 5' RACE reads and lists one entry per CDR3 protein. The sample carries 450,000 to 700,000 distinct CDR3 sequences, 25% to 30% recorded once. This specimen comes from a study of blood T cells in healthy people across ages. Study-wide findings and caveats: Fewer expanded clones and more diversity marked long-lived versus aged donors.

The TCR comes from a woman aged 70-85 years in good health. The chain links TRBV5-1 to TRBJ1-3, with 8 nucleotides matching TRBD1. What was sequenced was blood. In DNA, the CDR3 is TGCGCCAGCAGCAGGATTGGACAGGGTTTAGGAAACACCATATATTTT. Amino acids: CASSRIGQGLGNTIYF.